These 9 T cell receptor beta chains came from one sample sequenced in a study of T cell responses to AZD1222 COVID-19 vaccine. TCRdb's copy holds only in-frame clones and misses some; the assay was immunoSEQ multiplex PCR. The table records about 120,000 clones, approximately 86% of them present only once. The sample consisted of peripheral blood, taken 28 days after the second AZD1222 dose. These receptor sequences come from an adult who received the AZD1222 COVID-19 vaccine.

The V gene is TRBV7-9, the J gene TRBJ1-1; a possible D gene is TRBD1 (6 bases). V lost 5 bases and J lost 4, with 14 bases in between. The CDR3 is made up of 14 amino acids. CDR1 and CDR2 from the germline V gene are SEHNR and FQNEAQ (reference sequence). The chain's CDR3 is CASSQGPGATEAFF. For the CDR3, the DNA is TGTGCCAGCAGCCAGGGGCCAGGGGCCACTGAAGCTTTCTTT.

J is TRBJ1-5 and V is TRBV12-3 or TRBV12-4, with D unresolved. This CDR3 comprises 12 residues. Trimming cost V 5 bases and J 6 bases, with 8 bases left between them. This CDR3 reads CASSQGSQPQHF. The CDR3 DNA follows: TGTGCCAGCAGTCAAGGATCTCAGCCCCAGCATTTT.

The chain has TRBV19 and TRBJ2-2; tentatively, D is TRBD2 (7 bases). The CDR3 length is 15 residues. The V gene's germline CDR1 is LNHDA and CDR2 SQIVND (reference sequence). Trimming removed 3 bases from V and 4 bases from J, with 12 bases in between. CDR3 bases: TGTGCCAGTAGTATGGGACTACAGGGCACCGGGGAGCTGTTTTTT. It encodes CASSMGLQGTGELFF.

This chain connects TRBV28 to TRBJ1-2, with D possibly being TRBD1 (5 bases). This CDR3 region has 14 residues. The V end was cut by 2 bases, the J end by 6 bases, with 13 bases between. Germline V lookup: CDR1 MDHEN, CDR2 SYDVKM. CDR3 coding DNA: TGTGCCAGCAGTTTAGGTTATGGGGGGGATGGCTACACCTTC. Translation: CASSLGYGGDGYTF.

The chain couples TRBV27 to TRBJ2-1, with D possibly TRBD2 on 6 matching bases. CDR1 is MNHEY and CDR2 is SMNVEV in the germline V gene (reference sequence). This CDR3 is 14 amino acids long. V was cut by 0 bases and J by 12 bases, with 15 bases left in between. CDR3 nucleotides: TGTGCCAGCAGTTTATCGATCGTTGCGGAGGGGCAGTTCTTC. Translation gives CASSLSIVAEGQFF.

This chain uses TRBV15 with TRBJ1-2; 9 bases match TRBD1. The germline gives CDR1 LNHNV, CDR2 YYDKDF (reference sequence). With V trimmed by 0 bases and J by 0 bases, 2 bases remained unmatched. The CDR3 contains 16 residues. The CDR3 DNA is TGTGCCACCAGCAGAGACACAGGGGGCGCTAACTATGGCTACACCTTC. Translated: CATSRDTGGANYGYTF.

V is TRBV7-8 and J is TRBJ1-1, with 9 bases aligning to TRBD1. There are 16 residues in the CDR3. The V and J ends lost 1 base and 10 bases, in that order; junction bases with no gene match: 13. Germline V gene data show CDR1 as SGHVS and CDR2 as FQNEAQ. DNA of the CDR3: TGTGCCAGCAGCTTAGGCTCCGGGACAGGGAACTGGGGAGCTTTCTTT. Protein product: CASSLGSGTGNWGAFF.

V gene TRBV7-2 combines with J gene TRBJ2-2; 7 bases line up with TRBD1. This CDR3 comprises 14 residues. Germline V gene sequence: CDR1 SGHTA, CDR2 FQGNSA. The V gene end was trimmed by 5 bases and the J gene end by 4 bases; junction bases not matched to a gene: 4. The CDR3 is CASSPGQATGELFF. The CDR3 nucleotides read TGTGCCAGCAGCCCCGGACAGGCCACCGGGGAGCTGTTTTTT.

The chain carries TRBV9 and TRBJ2-7, with 8 nucleotides matching TRBD1. The V gene end was trimmed by 4 bases and the J gene end by 6 bases; junction bases not matched to a gene: 12. Germline V gene data show CDR1 as SGDLS and CDR2 as YYNGEE. This CDR3 has 15 residues. This chain's CDR3 is CASSPCGQGGCEQYF. The DNA for the CDR3 is TGTGCCAGCAGCCCTTGCGGACAGGGTGGTTGCGAGCAGTACTTC.